The source of this TCR beta chain is a study of T cell responses to AZD1222 COVID-19 vaccine. The CDR3 extends over 15 amino acids. V trimming: 4 bases; J trimming: 7 bases; junction bases outside the gene matches: 10. CDR1 SGHRS and CDR2 YFSETQ come from the germline V gene. The repertoire was sequenced with immunoSEQ multiplex PCR; TCRdb's copy has only in-frame clones and lacks some. The sample consists of fewer than 150,000 clones, 87% of them appearing once. The specimen comprised peripheral blood, sampled on day 0 of AZD1222 vaccination. This clonotype was obtained from an adult in good health. The gene calls are TRBV5-1 and TRBJ1-4; 7 bases are a match to TRBD1. Here the CDR3 reads CASSAQPDRSEKLFF. The CDR3 nucleotides are TGCGCCAGCAGCGCCCAGCCGGACAGGAGTGAAAAACTGTTTTTT.